Listed below are T cell receptor beta chains from one sample, sequenced in a study of cytomegalovirus exposure and HLA in healthy donors. Method: immunoSEQ multiplex PCR; TCRdb's copy keeps in-frame clones and lacks some. The sample yields about 180,000 clones, 80% to 90% seen once. What was sequenced was PBMCs. These receptors came from a woman aged 25 to 39 in good health and CMV-seronegative. Each CDR3 is given with its conserved first and last residue. The order of the fields is V gene, D gene, J gene, clone size, CDR3 DNA, CDR3 protein. D genes are given only for firm matches. The listing skips clone size in some rows; elsewhere it reads once, few, many or a size class.

>TRBV25-1|.|TRBJ2-5|.
TGTGCCAGCAGTGACTGGGTGGTGAGTGGGAGGCAAGAGACCCAGTACTTC
CASSDWVVSGRQETQYF
>TRBV5-4|.|TRBJ1-4|once
TGTGCCAGCAGCTTGGATCAAATTTCCGAAAAACTGTTTTTT
CASSLDQISEKLFF
>TRBV11-3|TRBD2|TRBJ2-7|.
TGTGCCAGCAGCCCAGGACTAGGATATGGCGAGCAGTACTTC
CASSPGLGYGEQYF
>TRBV6-6|TRBD1|TRBJ2-7|.
TGTGCCAGCAGTTACAATGTGGGACAGACCTACGAGCAGTACTTC
CASSYNVGQTYEQYF
>TRBV15|.|TRBJ2-7|.
TGTGCCACCAGCAAGGTGATGCAGGCACACTCCTACGAGCAGTACTTC
CATSKVMQAHSYEQYF
>TRBV19|.|TRBJ2-3|.
TGTGCCACCCAAAATCTAGGCACAGATACGCAGTATTTT
CATQNLGTDTQYF
>TRBV5-1|TRBD1|TRBJ1-2|.
TGCGCCAGCAGCCCTGGGGACAGATCGAACTATGGCTACACCTTC
CASSPGDRSNYGYTF
>TRBV7-8|.|TRBJ1-1|.
TGTGCCAGCAGCTCGACCTATGGGTGGGACATGAACACTGAAGCTTTCTTT
CASSSTYGWDMNTEAFF
>TRBV5-4|.|TRBJ2-3|.
TGTGCCAGCAGCTTGGGGCCCACAGATACGCAGTATTTT
CASSLGPTDTQYF
>TRBV25-1|.|TRBJ1-6|.
TGTGCCAGCAGTGAATATACTCGGGGGAATTCACCCCTCCACTTT
CASSEYTRGNSPLHF
>TRBV9|TRBD1|TRBJ1-2|few
TGTCCTAGGGGACAGGGTACACCCCGATTAGATGGCTACACCTTC
CPRGQGTPRLDGYTF
>TRBV5-6|.|TRBJ1-3|few
TGTGCCAGCTTCCTAACCCCTGGTGGAAACACCATATATTTT
CASFLTPGGNTIYF
>TRBV27|.|TRBJ1-1|.
TGTGCCAGCAGTTTGGACAGCGACACTGAAGCTTTCTTT
CASSLDSDTEAFF
>TRBV5-8|TRBD1|TRBJ1-6|.
TGTGCCAGCAGCTTGTCCCTACAGGGGGCGCTCGCTTCACCCCTCCACTTT
CASSLSLQGALASPLHF
>TRBV4-2|TRBD2|TRBJ2-3|.
TGTGCCAGCAGCCAAGAACTAGCGGGGGGGCTAGGAGATACGCAGTATTTT
CASSQELAGGLGDTQYF
>TRBV19|.|TRBJ1-5|few
TGTGCCAGTAAGGGGGTCAGCCAGCCCCAGCATTTT
CASKGVSQPQHF
>TRBV5-1|TRBD2|TRBJ2-3|.
TGCGCCAGCAGCTTGGGGGGGACTAGCGGCACAGATACGCAGTATTTT
CASSLGGTSGTDTQYF
>TRBV7-8|.|TRBJ1-1|.
TGTGCCAGCAGCTTATTGTTGCGGAGCACTGAAGCTTTCTTT
CASSLLLRSTEAFF
>TRBV6-5|.|TRBJ1-4|.
TGTGCCAGCAGCCGCGGGACGGGGAATGAAAAACTGTTTTTT
CASSRGTGNEKLFF
>TRBV7-2|.|TRBJ1-1|.
TGTGCCAGCAGCTTAATGTTCGGGTATCCCACTGAAGCTTTCTTT
CASSLMFGYPTEAFF
>TRBV4-2|.|TRBJ2-5|.
TGTGCCAGCAGCCCTGGTCGAGGGGGGGGAGAGACCCAGTACTTC
CASSPGRGGGETQYF
>TRBV6-1|TRBD1|TRBJ1-1|.
TGTGCCAGCAGTGTCGACAGGGCCTTGAACACTGAAGCTTTCTTT
CASSVDRALNTEAFF